Listed below are T cell receptor beta chains from one sample, sequenced in a study of T cells in Graves' hyperthyroidism and ophthalmopathy. TCRdb reanalysed the multiplex PCR reads using MiXCR and keeps one entry per CDR3 protein. The table includes around 620,000 distinct CDR3 sequences, more than 13% detected once. The sequenced sample consisted of blood. The origin of the receptors is a woman under 30 with Graves' ophthalmopathy. Each CDR3 is given without its conserved first and last residue. Only some rows state a clone size, as once, few, many or a class for expanded clones.

many | TRBJ2-1 | TRBV29-1 | SVSGGSYNEQF
many | TRBJ1-5 | TRBV28 | ASSLSSGNQPQH
many | TRBJ1-1 | TRBV29-1 | SVGGGFPAEAF
NA | TRBJ1-4 | TRBV7-9 | ASSLPRDRNEKLF
many | TRBJ1-2 | TRBV7-9 | ASSPPGQENYGYT
NA | TRBJ1-4 | TRBV9 | ASSARGVVDEKLF
many | TRBJ2-3 | TRBV2 | ASSWTSGVTDTQY
few | TRBJ2-1 | TRBV5-1 | ASSVGDLSYNEQF
many | TRBJ1-1 | TRBV6-2/TRBV6-3 | ASSHQTGTEAF
many | TRBJ1-1 | TRBV6-1 | ASKGLNTEAF